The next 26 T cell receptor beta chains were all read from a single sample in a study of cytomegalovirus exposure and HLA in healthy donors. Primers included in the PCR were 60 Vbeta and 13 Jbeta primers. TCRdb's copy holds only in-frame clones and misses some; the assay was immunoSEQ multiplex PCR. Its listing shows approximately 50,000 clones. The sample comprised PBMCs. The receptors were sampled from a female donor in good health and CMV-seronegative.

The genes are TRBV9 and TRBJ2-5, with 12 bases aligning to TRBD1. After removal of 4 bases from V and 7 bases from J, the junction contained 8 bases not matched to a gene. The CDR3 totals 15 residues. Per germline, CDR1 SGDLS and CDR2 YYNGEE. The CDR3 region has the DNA TGTGCCAGCAGCCTCCGGGACAGGGGGCAGGGGACCCAGTACTTC. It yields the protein CASSLRDRGQGTQYF.

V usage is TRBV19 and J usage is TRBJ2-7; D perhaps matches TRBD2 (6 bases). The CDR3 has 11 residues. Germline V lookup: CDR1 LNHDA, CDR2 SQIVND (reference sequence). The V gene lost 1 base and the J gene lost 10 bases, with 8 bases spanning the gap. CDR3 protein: CASSIGDSQYF. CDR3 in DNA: TGTGCCAGTAGTATAGGGGACTCTCAGTACTTC.

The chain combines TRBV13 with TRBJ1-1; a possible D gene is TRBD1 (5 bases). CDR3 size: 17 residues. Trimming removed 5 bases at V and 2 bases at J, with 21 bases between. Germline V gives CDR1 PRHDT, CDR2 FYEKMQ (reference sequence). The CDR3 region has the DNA TGTGCCAGCAGCATCCGATTGGGCAGGGTCTCCAACACTGAAGCTTTCTTT. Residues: CASSIRLGRVSNTEAFF.

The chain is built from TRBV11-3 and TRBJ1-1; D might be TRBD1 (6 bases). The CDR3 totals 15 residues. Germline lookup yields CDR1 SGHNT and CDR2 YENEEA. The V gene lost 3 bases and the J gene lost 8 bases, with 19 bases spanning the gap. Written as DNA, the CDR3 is TGTGCCAGCAGCTTCCGGGCAGGGGCGGAAGGGGAAGCTTTCTTT. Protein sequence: CASSFRAGAEGEAFF.

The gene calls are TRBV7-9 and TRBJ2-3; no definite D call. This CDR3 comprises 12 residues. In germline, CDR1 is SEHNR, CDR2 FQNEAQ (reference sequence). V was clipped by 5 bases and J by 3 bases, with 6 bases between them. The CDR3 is CASSPGTDTQYF. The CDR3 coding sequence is TGTGCCAGCAGCCCAGGAACAGATACGCAGTATTTT.

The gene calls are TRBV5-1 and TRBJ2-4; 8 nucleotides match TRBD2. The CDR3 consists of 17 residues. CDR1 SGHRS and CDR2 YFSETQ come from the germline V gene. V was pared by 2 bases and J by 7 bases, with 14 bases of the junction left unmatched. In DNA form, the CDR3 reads TGCGCCAGCAGCTTTCAGACTAGCGCTTCGGGTTGGAACATTCAGTACTTC. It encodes CASSFQTSASGWNIQYF.

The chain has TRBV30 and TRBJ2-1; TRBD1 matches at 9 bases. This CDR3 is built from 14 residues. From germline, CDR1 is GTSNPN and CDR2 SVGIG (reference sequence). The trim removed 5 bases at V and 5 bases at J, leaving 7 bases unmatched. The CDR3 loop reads CAWGGTGYDNEQFF. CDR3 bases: TGTGCCTGGGGCGGGACAGGGTACGACAATGAGCAGTTCTTC.

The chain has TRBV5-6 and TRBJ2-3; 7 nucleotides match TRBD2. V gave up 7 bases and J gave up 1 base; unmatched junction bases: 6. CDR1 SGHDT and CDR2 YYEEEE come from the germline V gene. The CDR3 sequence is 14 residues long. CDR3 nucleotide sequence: TGTGCCAGCGCGACTAGCAGTGGCACAGATACGCAGTATTTT. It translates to CASATSSGTDTQYF.

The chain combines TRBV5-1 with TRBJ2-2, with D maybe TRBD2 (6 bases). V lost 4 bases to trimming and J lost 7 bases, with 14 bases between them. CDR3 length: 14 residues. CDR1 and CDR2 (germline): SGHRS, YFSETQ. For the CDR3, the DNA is TGCGCCAGCAGCGCGGGACCCTCGGACGGGGAGCTGTTTTTT. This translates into CASSAGPSDGELFF.

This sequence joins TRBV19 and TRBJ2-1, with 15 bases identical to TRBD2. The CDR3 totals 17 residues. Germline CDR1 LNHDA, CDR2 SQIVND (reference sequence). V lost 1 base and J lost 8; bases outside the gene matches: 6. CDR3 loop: CASSIGTSGRASYEQFF. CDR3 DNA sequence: TGTGCCAGTAGTATAGGGACTAGCGGGAGGGCCTCATATGAGCAGTTCTTC. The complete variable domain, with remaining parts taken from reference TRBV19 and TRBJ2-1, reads DGGITQSPKYLFRKEGQNVTLSCEQNLNHDAMYWYRQDPGQGLRLIYYSQIVNDFQKGDIAEGYSVSREKKESFPLTVTSAQKNPTAFYLCASSIGTSGRASYEQFFGPGTRLTVL.

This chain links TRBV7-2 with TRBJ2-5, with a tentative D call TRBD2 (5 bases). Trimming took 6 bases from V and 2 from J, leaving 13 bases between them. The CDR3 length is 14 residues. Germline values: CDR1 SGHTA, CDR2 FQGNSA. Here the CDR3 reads CASSTATGQETQYF. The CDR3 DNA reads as TGTGCCAGCAGTACCGCCACGGGGCAAGAGACCCAGTACTTC.

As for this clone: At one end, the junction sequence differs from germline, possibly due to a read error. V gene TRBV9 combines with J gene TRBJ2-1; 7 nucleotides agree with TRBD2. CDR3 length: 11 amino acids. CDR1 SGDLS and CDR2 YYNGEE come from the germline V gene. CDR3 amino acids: CASSMGDYPIF. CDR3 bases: TGTGCCAGCAGCATGGGGGACTACCCGATCTTC.

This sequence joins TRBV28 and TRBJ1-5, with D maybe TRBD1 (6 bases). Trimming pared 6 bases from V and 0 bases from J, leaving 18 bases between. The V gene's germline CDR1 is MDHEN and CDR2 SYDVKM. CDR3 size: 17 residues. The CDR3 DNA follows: TGTGCCAGCAGCACGGTTCAGGGGCCCATTAGCAATCAGCCCCAGCATTTT. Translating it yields CASSTVQGPISNQPQHF.

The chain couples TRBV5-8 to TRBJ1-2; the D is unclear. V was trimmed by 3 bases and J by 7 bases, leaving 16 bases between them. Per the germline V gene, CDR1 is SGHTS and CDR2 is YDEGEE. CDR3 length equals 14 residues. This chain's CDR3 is CASSYWASEGGYTF. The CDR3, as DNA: TGTGCCAGCAGCTACTGGGCCTCGGAGGGTGGCTACACCTTC.

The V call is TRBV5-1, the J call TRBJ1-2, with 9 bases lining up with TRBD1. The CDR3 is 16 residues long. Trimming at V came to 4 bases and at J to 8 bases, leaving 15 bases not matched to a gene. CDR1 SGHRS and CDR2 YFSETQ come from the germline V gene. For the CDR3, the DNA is TGCGCCAGCAGCACCCAGGGCACACAGGGGGCGGACGGCTACACCTTC. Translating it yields CASSTQGTQGADGYTF.

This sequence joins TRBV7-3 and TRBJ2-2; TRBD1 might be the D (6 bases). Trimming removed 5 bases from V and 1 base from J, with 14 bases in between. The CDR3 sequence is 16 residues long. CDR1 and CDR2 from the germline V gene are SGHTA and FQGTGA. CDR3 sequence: CASSLQGSWNTGELFF. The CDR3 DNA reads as TGTGCCAGCAGCCTCCAGGGGTCCTGGAACACCGGGGAGCTGTTTTTT. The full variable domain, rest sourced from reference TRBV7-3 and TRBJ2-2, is GAGVSQTPSNKVTEKGKYVELRCDPISGHTALYWYRQSLGQGPEFLIYFQGTGAADDSGLPNDRFFAVRPEGSVSTLKIQRTERGDSAVYLCASSLQGSWNTGELFFGEGSRLTVL.

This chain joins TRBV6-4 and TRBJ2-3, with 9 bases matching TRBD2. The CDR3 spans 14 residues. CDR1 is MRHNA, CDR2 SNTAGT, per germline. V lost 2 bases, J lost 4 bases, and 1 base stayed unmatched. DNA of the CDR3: TGTGCCAGCAGTGACGCGGGGGGGCCAGATACGCAGTATTTT. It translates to CASSDAGGPDTQYF.

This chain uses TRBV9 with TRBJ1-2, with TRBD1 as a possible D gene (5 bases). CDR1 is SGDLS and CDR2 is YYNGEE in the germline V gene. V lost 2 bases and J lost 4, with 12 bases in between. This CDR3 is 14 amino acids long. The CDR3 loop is CASSVEVGGYGYTF. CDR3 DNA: TGTGCCAGCAGCGTGGAGGTGGGGGGCTATGGCTACACCTTC.

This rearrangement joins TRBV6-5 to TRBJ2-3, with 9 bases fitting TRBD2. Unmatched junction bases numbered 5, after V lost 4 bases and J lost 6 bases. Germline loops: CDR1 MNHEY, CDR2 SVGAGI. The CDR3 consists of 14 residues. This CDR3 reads CASSLGLASDTQYF. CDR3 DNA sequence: TGTGCCAGCAGTTTGGGACTAGCCTCGGATACGCAGTATTTT.

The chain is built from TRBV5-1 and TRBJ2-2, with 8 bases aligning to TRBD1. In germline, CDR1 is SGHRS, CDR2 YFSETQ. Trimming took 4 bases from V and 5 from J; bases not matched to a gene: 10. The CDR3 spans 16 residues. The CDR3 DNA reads TGCGCCAGCAGCCAGGGGACAGGCAGAACGACCGGGGAGCTGTTTTTT. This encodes CASSQGTGRTTGELFF.

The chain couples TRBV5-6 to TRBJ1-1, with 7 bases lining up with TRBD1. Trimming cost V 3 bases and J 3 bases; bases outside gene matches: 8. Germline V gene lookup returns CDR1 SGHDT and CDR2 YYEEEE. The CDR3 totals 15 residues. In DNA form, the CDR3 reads TGTGCCAGCAGCTCACCTCGGGACAGCTACACTGAAGCTTTCTTT. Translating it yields CASSSPRDSYTEAFF.

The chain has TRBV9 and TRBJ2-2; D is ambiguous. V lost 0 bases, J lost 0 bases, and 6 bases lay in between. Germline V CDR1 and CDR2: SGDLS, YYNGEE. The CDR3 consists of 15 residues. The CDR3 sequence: CASSVVQTNTGELFF. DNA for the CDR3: TGTGCCAGCAGCGTAGTACAGACGAACACCGGGGAGCTGTTTTTT.

CDR3 coding DNA: TGTGCCAGCAGCCTGTCGCGGCCGAACTATGGCTACACCTTC. It yields the protein CASSLSRPNYGYTF. This sequence joins TRBV7-8 and TRBJ1-2, with D unclear. Germline CDR1 and CDR2: SGHVS and FQNEAQ. This CDR3 has 14 residues. The ends were cut back, 5 bases at V and 2 bases at J, with 12 bases in the middle.

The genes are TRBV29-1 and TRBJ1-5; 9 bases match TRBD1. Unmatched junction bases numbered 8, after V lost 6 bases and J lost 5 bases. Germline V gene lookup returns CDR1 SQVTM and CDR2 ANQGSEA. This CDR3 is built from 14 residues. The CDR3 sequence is CSVAQGAGHQPQHF. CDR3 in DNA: TGCAGCGTCGCACAGGGGGCCGGCCATCAGCCCCAGCATTTT.

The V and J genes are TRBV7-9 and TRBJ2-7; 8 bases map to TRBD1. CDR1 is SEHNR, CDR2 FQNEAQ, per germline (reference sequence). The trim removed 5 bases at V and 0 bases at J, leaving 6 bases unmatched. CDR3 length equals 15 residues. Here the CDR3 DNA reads TGTGCCAGCAGCCCCGACAGGGGTAGCTCCTACGAGCAGTACTTC. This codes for CASSPDRGSSYEQYF.

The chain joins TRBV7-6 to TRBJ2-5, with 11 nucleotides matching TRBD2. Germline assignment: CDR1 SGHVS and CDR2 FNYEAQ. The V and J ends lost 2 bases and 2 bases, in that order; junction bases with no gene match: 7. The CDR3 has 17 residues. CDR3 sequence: CASSLRLAGTPQETQYF. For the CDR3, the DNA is TGTGCCAGCAGCTTACGACTAGCGGGAACCCCTCAAGAGACCCAGTACTTC.